Following are 2 T cell receptor beta chains from one sample sequenced in a study of blood T cell repertoires in COVID-19. Sequencing was performed with immunoSEQ multiplex PCR; in TCRdb, only in-frame clones are kept and a portion is missing. In the table there are around 260,000 clones, 75% to 90% of which are singletons. The sequenced sample was peripheral blood. The receptor source for this set is a woman between 70 and 85 years old with COVID-19, enrolled during active disease.

The chain uses TRBV7-9 and TRBJ1-6; D remains ambiguous. The CDR3 contains 13 residues. Germline V gene sequence: CDR1 SEHNR, CDR2 FQNEAQ (reference sequence). With 0 bases removed from V and 11 bases from J, the gap between germline ends came to 8 bases. The CDR3 loop is CASSLAAGAPLHF. CDR3 nucleotides: TGTGCCAGCAGCTTAGCAGCCGGAGCACCCCTCCACTTT.

The V and J genes are TRBV4-3 and TRBJ1-5; D call uncertain. Trimming removed 1 base at V and 6 bases at J, with 16 bases between. This CDR3 is built from 16 residues. Germline V gene data show CDR1 as LGHNA and CDR2 as YSLEER. CDR3 sequence (DNA): TGCGCCAGCAGCCAAGGTACTATTCCGTTGGTTCAGCCCCAGCATTTT. It encodes CASSQGTIPLVQPQHF.